This T cell receptor (beta chain) was identified during a study of PD-1 blockade in classical Hodgkin lymphoma. Study results and limitations: Exclusion covered patients beginning nivolumab under 1 year post-ASCT. By C4D1, CD4+ diversity increased significantly, especially in complete responders. The authors have not defined what causes the repertoire differences, possibly disease activity or prior therapy. Newly diagnosed patients reportedly trailed healthy donors in baseline TCR diversity.

The time point: cycle 4 day 1 (C4D1), after more than 5 weeks of nivolumab. All the patients suffered relapse after autologous stem cell transplantation, and brentuximab vedotin exposure differed. Remarks on this clone: Its antigen is as yet unknown.

The protocol was immunoSEQ multiplex PCR, while the TCRdb copy is restricted to in-frame clones and leaves out a portion. Among some 110,000 clones listed, over 85% were seen once. The CDR3 is 13 amino acids. V shed 7 bases and J 6 bases; nucleotides not matched to a gene: 6. Germline V gene sequence: CDR1 WSHSY, CDR2 SAAADI. Sequenced material: peripheral blood mononuclear cells (PBMCs), taken before the fourth cycle of nivolumab. This receptor was taken from a human donor with classical Hodgkin lymphoma. The chain combines TRBV10-2 with TRBJ1-5, with 7 bases lining up with TRBD1. The CDR3 here is CASNQGVGQPQHF. For the CDR3, the DNA is TGCGCCAGCAATCAGGGGGTGGGTCAGCCCCAGCATTTT.